Each of the 8 T cell receptor beta chains below was sequenced from the same sample in a study of beta chain features in type 1 diabetes. Study-level findings and limits: Significant though moderate, a shortening of TCRB CDR3s appeared in all four CD4+ subsets of Type 1 diabetes patients.

Their antigens are not known. Expressed TCRB transcripts were sequenced because the isolated RNA had all been reverse transcribed beforehand. Clones were sequenced by immunoSEQ multiplex PCR, and TCRdb holds only the in-frame ones, with some missing. The table records about 160,000 clones, around 8.3% of them present only once. Sequenced material: central memory CD4+ T cells from blood. The receptors were gathered from a woman aged 18 to 35 with type 1 diabetes.

This clone has ten or more counts. This chain connects TRBV19 to TRBJ2-7, with 10 bases that match TRBD2. V shed 6 bases and J 6 bases; nucleotides not matched to a gene: 8. The germline gives CDR1 LNHDA, CDR2 SQIVND (reference sequence). CDR3 size: 14 residues. Written as DNA, the CDR3 is TGTGCCAGTAGCAGTAGCGGGAGGATTGCCGAGCAGTACTTC. The encoded protein is CASSSSGRIAEQYF.

The chain combines TRBV18 with TRBJ1-1; a possible D gene is TRBD1 (5 bases). Between the trimmed V and J ends, which lost 6 bases and 9 bases, there was a span of 14 bases. The CDR3 spans 12 residues. Germline V lookup: CDR1 KGHSH, CDR2 LQKENI. The CDR3 is CASSSRGIQAFF. CDR3 DNA sequence: TGTGCCAGCTCCTCAAGGGGCATTCAAGCTTTCTTT.

The chain joins TRBV4-3 to TRBJ2-3; 13 bases are a match to TRBD2. From germline, CDR1 is LGHNA and CDR2 YSLEER. The CDR3 runs 16 residues. V was pared by 4 bases and J by 3 bases, with 4 bases of the junction left unmatched. CDR3 DNA: TGCGCCAGCAGCCCAGGACTAGCGGGGGATACAGATACGCAGTATTTT. It yields the protein CASSPGLAGDTDTQYF.

In this sample, this clone turned up a few times. The chain is built from TRBV29-1 and TRBJ1-4; the D is unclear. The CDR3 loop spans 13 amino acids. V shed 4 bases and J shed 5 bases, with 11 bases lying between them. Germline V gene data show CDR1 as SQVTM and CDR2 as ANQGSEA. The CDR3 region has the DNA TGCAGCGTTGCCGACAACATGAATGAAAAACTGTTTTTT. Residues: CSVADNMNEKLFF.

The DNA for the CDR3 is TGTGCCAGCAGTTACTCCCAGGGGGCTGGCTACACCTTC. It encodes CASSYSQGAGYTF. The chain has TRBV6-5 and TRBJ1-2; 8 bases are a match to TRBD1. The CDR3 covers 13 residues. V lost 0 bases, J lost 7 bases, and 1 base stayed unmatched. Germline CDR1 is MNHEY and CDR2 is SVGAGI.

The chain joins TRBV11-2 to TRBJ1-5; TRBD1 might be the D (6 bases). Germline CDR1 SGHAT, CDR2 FQNNGV. Trimming removed 5 bases from V and 3 bases from J, with 11 bases in between. The CDR3 runs 14 residues. CDR3 in DNA: TGTGCCAGCAGCGGGGGGGGGCTCAATCAGCCCCAGCATTTT. The encoded protein is CASSGGGLNQPQHF.

There are a few counts of this clone. This sequence joins TRBV6-5 and TRBJ2-1; the D gene is possibly TRBD2 (6 bases). Between the trimmed V and J ends, which lost 5 bases and 15 bases, there was a span of 14 bases. The CDR3 contains 11 residues. CDR1 MNHEY and CDR2 SVGAGI come from the germline V gene. The CDR3 region is CASSPGSRGFF. The DNA for the CDR3 is TGTGCCAGCAGTCCCGGGAGTAGGGGGTTCTTC.

This clone was seen a handful of times. The rearrangement uses TRBV19 and TRBJ2-5; 7 nucleotides agree with TRBD1. Looked up from germline, CDR1 is LNHDA and CDR2 is SQIVND (reference sequence). With V trimmed by 9 bases and J by 5 bases, 9 bases remained unmatched. The CDR3 covers 13 residues. For the CDR3, the DNA is TGTGCCAGCCGGGACAGCGTGGCGGAGACCCAGTACTTC. Its translation: CASRDSVAETQYF. Drawing the rest from reference TRBV19 and TRBJ2-5, the complete variable domain is DGGITQSPKYLFRKEGQNVTLSCEQNLNHDAMYWYRQDPGQGLRLIYYSQIVNDFQKGDIAEGYSVSREKKESFPLTVTSAQKNPTAFYLCASRDSVAETQYFGPGTRLLVL.